This entry features one TCR beta chain sequence. What it binds is not known. The CDR3 runs to 15 residues. Germline loops: CDR1 LNHDA, CDR2 SQIVND (reference sequence). V shed 8 bases and J shed 7 bases, with 18 bases lying between them. The sample belongs to a study of shared clonotypes between healthy human individuals. Points from the study as a whole: Few donors limited the genetic and exposure-history diversity represented.

The sequenced material, unsorted PBMC DNA, was run on ten immunoSEQ deep assay plates. Data came from immunoSEQ multiplex PCR; TCRdb stores just in-frame clones and leaves some out. The sample contains about 520,000 clones, approximately 80% of which appear only once. V and J are TRBV19 and TRBJ2-6; D unclear. Sequencing input: PBMCs. This clonotype was obtained from a woman aged 40 to 50 in good health. Some clones in this sample may be carry-over from other donors' samples. CDR3 protein: CASSTLLGGANVLTF. The DNA for the CDR3 is TGTGCCAGTTCGACACTTTTAGGCGGAGCCAACGTCCTGACTTTC. Using reference TRBV19 and TRBJ2-6 for the parts outside the CDR3, the full variable domain is DGGITQSPKYLFRKEGQNVTLSCEQNLNHDAMYWYRQDPGQGLRLIYYSQIVNDFQKGDIAEGYSVSREKKESFPLTVTSAQKNPTAFYLCASSTLLGGANVLTFGAGSRLTVL.